This TCR beta chain was profiled in a study of patients and donors after allogeneic stem cell transplantation. MiXCR was run by TCRdb on the RT-PCR reads, yielding one entry per CDR3 protein. This sample has about a million distinct CDR3 sequences, with around 17% found just once. The CDR3 is made up of 13 amino acids. Trimming shortened V by 7 bases and J by 5 bases, and 14 bases separated the two germline ends. This clonotype has only a few counts. The sequenced material came from blood, either unsorted or a sorted T cell fraction (not recorded which). This clonotype originated in a human donor who was either an allogeneic HSCT recipient or a stem cell or donor lymphocyte infusion donor (not recorded which). It is not recorded whose cells these are; they may come from a transplant donor. This chain links TRBV12-3 or TRBV12-4 with TRBJ1-1; D gene ambiguous. DNA of the CDR3: TGTGCCAGCACTACCCTGAGTGGGACTGAAGCTTTCTTT. This sequence encodes CASTTLSGTEAFF.